The 26 T cell receptor beta chains below were found in one sample sequenced in a study of T-cell memory formation after mild COVID-19. TCRdb re-analysed the 5' RACE reads in MiXCR, keeping a single row per CDR3 protein. The sample lists roughly 410,000 distinct CDR3 sequences; 20% to 30% were seen once. Sequencing used PBMCs or a T cell subset sorted from them (not recorded which). These receptors were obtained from an adult woman who had mild COVID-19 (a few samples of this study predate the infection). Cell type and time point are not known.

This clonotype was observed a few times. This rearrangement joins TRBV2 to TRBJ2-7, with 7 bases fitting TRBD1. Germline CDR1 SNHLY, CDR2 FYNNEI. V lost 5 bases, J lost 5 bases, and 12 bases stayed unmatched. The CDR3 extends over 15 amino acids. CDR3 DNA: TGTGCCAGCAGTTCCGACAGGGCCTCGACGGACGAGCAGTACTTC. Protein product: CASSSDRASTDEQYF.

The rearrangement uses TRBV24-1 and TRBJ2-1, with D possibly matching TRBD1 (5 bases). Germline V CDR1 and CDR2: KGHDR, SFDVKD. With 3 bases removed from V and 9 bases from J, the gap between germline ends came to 11 bases. The CDR3 has 13 residues. The CDR3: CATSDPNRIEQFF. CDR3 in DNA: TGTGCCACCAGTGATCCCAACAGGATTGAGCAGTTCTTC.

The chain links TRBV7-6 to TRBJ2-1; 11 positions agree with TRBD1. Unmatched junction bases numbered 8, after V lost 8 bases and J lost 8 bases. CDR3 length: 14 amino acids. Germline V gene lookup returns CDR1 SGHVS and CDR2 FNYEAQ. The CDR3 nucleotides are TGTGCCAGCGGGGCCGGGACAGGGGGGCATGAGCAGTTCTTC. Translated, it gives CASGAGTGGHEQFF.

The table lists this clonotype with a few counts. The rearrangement links TRBV4-3 to TRBJ1-2; possibly TRBD1 for D (5 bases). The CDR3 is made up of 15 amino acids. Trimming cost V 1 base and J 8 bases, with 17 bases left between them. The germline CDR1 and CDR2 sequences are LGHNA and YSLEER. The CDR3 loop is CASSQGFSQGRGYTF. The CDR3, as DNA: TGCGCCAGCAGCCAAGGATTTTCGCAGGGAAGAGGCTACACCTTC.

This sequence joins TRBV2 and TRBJ1-5; unclear D gene. The CDR3 is made up of 18 amino acids. The germline V gene has CDR1 SNHLY and CDR2 FYNNEI. Trimming removed 6 bases at V and 0 bases at J, with 21 bases between. Here the CDR3 DNA reads TGTGCCAGCAGGGACTTTCGAACCTCAAAATATAGCAATCAGCCCCAGCATTTT. Translating it yields CASRDFRTSKYSNQPQHF. The full variable domain, with the rest looked up from reference TRBV2 and TRBJ1-5, is EPEVTQTPSHQVTQMGQEVILRCVPISNHLYFYWYRQILGQKVEFLVSFYNNEISEKSEIFDDQFSVERPDGSNFTLKIRSTKLEDSAMYFCASRDFRTSKYSNQPQHFGDGTRLSIL.

This clonotype appeared a few times. This chain connects TRBV5-6 to TRBJ2-7, with D unclear. Trimming stripped 4 bases from V and 0 bases from J, with 11 bases between. CDR1 SGHDT and CDR2 YYEEEE come from the germline V gene. CDR3 length equals 14 residues. CDR3 amino acids: CASSGASASYEQYF. CDR3 sequence (DNA): TGTGCCAGCAGCGGCGCGTCAGCCTCCTACGAGCAGTACTTC.

This clonotype was recorded at least ten times. The V call is TRBV3-1, the J call TRBJ2-7; D is possibly TRBD1 (6 bases). Germline CDR1 and CDR2: LGHDT and YNNKEL (reference sequence). This CDR3 spans 16 amino acids. Trimming left V 2 bases short and J 2 bases short, with 16 bases between. The CDR3 spells CASSQSHRTGPYEQYF. CDR3 bases: TGTGCCAGCAGCCAATCTCACAGAACAGGGCCCTACGAGCAGTACTTC.

This rearrangement joins TRBV5-5 to TRBJ1-1; a possible D gene is TRBD1 (5 bases). The CDR3 sequence is 13 residues long. V was shortened by 0 bases and J by 8 bases, with 11 bases between the two germline ends. The V gene's germline CDR1 is SGHKS and CDR2 YYEKEE (reference sequence). CDR3 nucleotides: TGTGCCAGCAGCTTGGCCCTCAGGGTGGAAGCTTTCTTT. Protein product: CASSLALRVEAFF.

The rearrangement links TRBV6-5 to TRBJ1-1; no clear D. This CDR3 has 14 amino acids. Trimming stripped 6 bases from V and 1 base from J, with 12 bases between. CDR1 and CDR2 from the germline V gene are MNHEY and SVGAGI. CDR3 protein: CASSLRESNTEAFF. The CDR3 nucleotides read TGTGCCAGCAGCCTCCGGGAGTCGAACACTGAAGCTTTCTTT.

The V gene is TRBV12-3 or TRBV12-4, the J gene TRBJ1-1, with a tentative D call TRBD1 (5 bases). V was pared by 3 bases and J by 7 bases, with 12 bases between. This CDR3 has 13 amino acids. CDR3 region: CASSFTGPVEAFF. The CDR3 nucleotides are TGTGCCAGCAGTTTTACGGGGCCCGTTGAAGCTTTCTTT.

This clonotype has more than one count but fewer than ten. The V gene is TRBV12-3 or TRBV12-4, the J gene TRBJ2-7; D may be TRBD1 (6 bases). Trimming left V 7 bases short and J 0 bases short, with 10 bases between. This CDR3 contains 13 residues. The CDR3 nucleotides are TGTGCCAGCATGGGGGCGGCCTCCTACGAGCAGTACTTC. Translated, it gives CASMGAASYEQYF.

The rearrangement links TRBV20-1 to TRBJ2-7; D is perhaps TRBD1 or TRBD2 (5 bases each). The CDR3 runs 15 residues. Germline V gene lookup returns CDR1 DFQATT and CDR2 SNEGSKA (reference sequence). V gave up 4 bases and J gave up 0 bases, with 16 bases separating them. CDR3 in DNA: TGCAGTGCTACCGGCCTAGCAGGGAGCTCCTACGAGCAGTACTTC. It is translated as CSATGLAGSSYEQYF.

This clonotype has a handful of counts. The chain couples TRBV7-6 to TRBJ1-1; TRBD1 is a possible D gene (5 bases). Per germline, CDR1 SGHVS and CDR2 FNYEAQ. This CDR3 region has 16 residues. V was trimmed by 1 base and J by 7 bases, leaving 19 bases between them. Written as DNA, the CDR3 is TGTGCCAGCAGCTTAGGGGTCAGGGATGGGACTCGTGAAGCTTTCTTT. Its translation: CASSLGVRDGTREAFF.

This sequence joins TRBV4-1 and TRBJ2-7; the D gene is possibly TRBD1 (5 bases). V gave up 4 bases and J gave up 7 bases, with 20 bases separating them. The CDR3 is 15 residues long. The germline V gene encodes CDR1 MGHRA and CDR2 YSYEKL. CDR3 in DNA: TGCGCCAGCAGCCCCGGTCTAGGGGAATTGAGAGAGCAGTACTTC. This translates into CASSPGLGELREQYF.

The V call is TRBV5-1, the J call TRBJ1-1; TRBD1 might be the D (5 bases). Per germline, CDR1 SGHRS and CDR2 YFSETQ. The CDR3 runs 14 residues. V was shortened by 2 bases and J by 2 bases, with 10 bases between the two germline ends. The CDR3 DNA reads as TGCGCCAGCAGCTTCTGGGGGGAAAACACTGAAGCTTTCTTT. This sequence encodes CASSFWGENTEAFF.

This clonotype came up many times. V gene TRBV4-1 combines with J gene TRBJ2-3, with D tentatively TRBD1 (6 bases). Germline V gene sequence: CDR1 MGHRA, CDR2 YSYEKL. CDR3 length equals 15 residues. V lost 4 bases and J lost 2, with 13 bases in between. The CDR3, as DNA: TGCGCCAGCAGCCGCGTTCAGGGGAACACAGATACGCAGTATTTT. It yields the protein CASSRVQGNTDTQYF.

J is TRBJ2-3 and V is TRBV5-1; 7 nucleotides line up with TRBD1. The CDR3 runs 15 residues. V lost 4 bases to trimming and J lost 2 bases; unmatched junction nucleotides: 7. Germline CDR1 reads SGHRS; CDR2 reads YFSETQ. DNA for the CDR3: TGCGCCAGCAGCCTAACAGGGGAGTACACAGATACGCAGTATTTT. Its translation is CASSLTGEYTDTQYF.

This clonotype showed up just a few times. The CDR3 coding sequence is TGTGCCAGCAGTCTCCTCTGGGACCCCACCTACGAGCAGTACTTC. It encodes CASSLLWDPTYEQYF. The chain carries TRBV6-2 or TRBV6-3 and TRBJ2-7; TRBD1 or TRBD2 may be the D gene (5 bases each). Trimming stripped 5 bases from V and 2 bases from J, with 16 bases between. The CDR3 extends over 15 amino acids. The germline V gene has CDR1 MNHEY and CDR2 SVGEGT.

This clonotype was observed a few times. The genes are TRBV20-1 and TRBJ1-3; the D is unclear. The CDR3 loop spans 14 amino acids. Germline lookup yields CDR1 DFQATT and CDR2 SNEGSKA (reference sequence). The V and J ends lost 6 bases and 0 bases respectively, with 12 bases between them. The CDR3 sequence: CSATDTNSGNTIYF. CDR3 bases: TGCAGTGCCACCGACACCAACTCTGGAAACACCATATATTTT.

The chain links TRBV29-1 to TRBJ1-2, with D unresolved. The V and J ends lost 4 bases and 4 bases respectively, with 13 bases between them. The V gene's germline CDR1 is SQVTM and CDR2 ANQGSEA. The CDR3 contains 13 residues. This chain's CDR3 is CSVVHSSLYGYTF. The CDR3 bases are TGCAGCGTTGTTCACAGCTCGCTCTATGGCTACACCTTC.

This clonotype came up a few times. CDR3 region: CSVEVEDNSYEQYF. The CDR3 DNA is TGCAGCGTTGAAGTGGAGGACAACTCCTACGAGCAGTACTTC. This chain uses TRBV29-1 with TRBJ2-7; either TRBD1 or TRBD2 may supply D (5 bases each). There are 14 residues in the CDR3. V was clipped by 1 base and J by 0 bases, with 10 bases between them. Germline assignment: CDR1 SQVTM and CDR2 ANQGSEA.

This clonotype was counted a few times. The V call is TRBV5-5, the J call TRBJ2-1; D is ambiguous. The CDR3 loop spans 10 amino acids. The V end was cut by 7 bases, the J end by 9 bases, with 8 bases between. CDR1 SGHKS and CDR2 YYEKEE come from the germline V gene (reference sequence). In DNA form, the CDR3 reads TGTGCCAGCCTCATGGGTGAGCAGTTCTTC. It specifies CASLMGEQFF.

V usage is TRBV11-2 and J usage is TRBJ1-1; TRBD1 is a possible D gene (5 bases). The CDR3 spans 11 residues. From germline, CDR1 is SGHAT and CDR2 FQNNGV. Trimming removed 4 bases from V and 11 bases from J, with 11 bases in between. CDR3 DNA: TGTGCCAGCAGCTCCTTAGGGGAGGCTTTCTTT. Amino acids: CASSSLGEAFF.

This clonotype has only a few counts. The rearrangement uses TRBV12-3 or TRBV12-4 and TRBJ1-5, with D tentatively TRBD1 (5 bases). CDR3 length: 15 amino acids. The V end lost 2 bases, the J end lost 6 bases, and 14 bases lay between the germline ends. The CDR3 protein is CASSLFQGGGQPQHF. DNA of the CDR3: TGTGCCAGCAGTTTATTCCAGGGCGGGGGTCAGCCCCAGCATTTT.

The V gene is TRBV15, the J gene TRBJ2-3; D is unresolved. The CDR3 spans 16 residues. The V and J ends lost 0 bases and 5 bases respectively, with 15 bases between them. Germline V gives CDR1 LNHNV, CDR2 YYDKDF (reference sequence). The CDR3 DNA reads as TGTGCCACCAGCAGAGATCAGGTGCTAGTTCAAGATACGCAGTATTTT. Encoded protein: CATSRDQVLVQDTQYF. Full variable domain (remainder filled in from reference TRBV15 and TRBJ2-3): DAMVIQNPRYQVTQFGKPVTLSCSQTLNHNVMYWYQQKSSQAPKLLFHYYDKDFNNEADTPDNFQSRRPNTSFCFLDIRSPGLGDTAMYLCATSRDQVLVQDTQYFGPGTRLTVL.

V and J are TRBV27 and TRBJ1-1; D remains ambiguous. The V gene's germline CDR1 is MNHEY and CDR2 SMNVEV (reference sequence). This CDR3 comprises 16 residues. V was shortened by 0 bases and J by 7 bases, with 18 bases between the two germline ends. The CDR3 sequence is CASSLSHRTARSEAFF. The DNA of the CDR3 is TGTGCCAGCAGTTTATCCCACCGTACAGCCCGTAGTGAAGCTTTCTTT.